The clone carrying this TCR beta chain was detected only a few times. This sample is part of a study of T cell repertoires in cytomegalovirus infection. Each CDR3 protein is one row after TCRdb ran MiXCR on the reads. The sample has roughly 230,000 distinct CDR3 sequences; roughly 22% are singletons. V was pared by 5 bases and J by 5 bases, with 4 bases between. Germline values: CDR1 MDHEN, CDR2 SYDVKM. The CDR3 has 11 amino acids. The chain carries TRBV28 and TRBJ1-5; D is uncertain. Source material: CD8+ T cells from PBMCs. This TCR was recovered from a human donor in good health (CMV status not recorded). Some clones in this sample may be carry-over from other donors' samples. The CDR3 DNA reads TGTGCCAGCAGTGACTATCAGCCCCAGCATTTT. It is translated as CASSDYQPQHF. The variable domain in full, with the rest retrieved from reference TRBV28 and TRBJ1-5, is DVKVTQSSRYLVKRTGEKVFLECVQDMDHENMFWYRQDPGLGLRLIYFSYDVKMKEKGDIPEGYSVSREKKERFSLILESASTNQTSMYLCASSDYQPQHFGDGTRLSIL.